Following are 30 T cell receptor beta chains from one sample sequenced in a study of cytomegalovirus exposure and HLA in healthy donors. TCRdb's table, derived via immunoSEQ multiplex PCR, lists solely in-frame clones and lacks some. Of 90,000 to 100,000 clones in the sample, around 85% were seen once. Sequenced: PBMCs. These receptors originate from a woman aged 30 to 39 in good health and CMV-seronegative.

The rearrangement uses TRBV7-2 and TRBJ1-1, with 7 bases fitting TRBD1. The V gene end was trimmed by 5 bases and the J gene end by 2 bases; junction bases not matched to a gene: 8. The germline V gene encodes CDR1 SGHTA and CDR2 FQGNSA. This CDR3 has 15 amino acids. The CDR3 DNA reads as TGTGCCAGCAGCGGCCGGGACAGAATCAACACTGAAGCTTTCTTT. As protein: CASSGRDRINTEAFF.

The chain recombines TRBV18 with TRBJ2-2; D gene uncertain. The CDR3 totals 16 residues. Germline lookup yields CDR1 KGHSH and CDR2 LQKENI. Between the trimmed V and J ends, which lost 3 bases and 1 base, there was a span of 12 bases. CDR3 sequence (DNA): TGTGCCAGCTCACCCGGTGTGCCGCGGAACACCGGGGAGCTGTTTTTT. Encoded protein: CASSPGVPRNTGELFF. Based on the CDR3 plus reference TRBV18 and TRBJ2-2, the full variable domain is NAGVMQNPRHLVRRRGQEARLRCSPMKGHSHVYWYRQLPEEGLKFMVYLQKENIIDESGMPKERFSAEFPKEGPSILRIQQVVRGDSAAYFCASSPGVPRNTGELFFGEGSRLTVL.

V usage is TRBV5-1 and J usage is TRBJ1-1, with D perhaps matching TRBD1 (5 bases). Trimming took 2 bases from V and 3 from J, leaving 14 bases between them. CDR3 length equals 15 residues. The germline V gene has CDR1 SGHRS and CDR2 YFSETQ. CDR3 nucleotide sequence: TGCGCCAGCAGCTTCCAGGGTTTTGGGGACACTGAAGCTTTCTTT. Protein: CASSFQGFGDTEAFF.

The chain combines TRBV15 with TRBJ1-1; D might be TRBD1 (6 bases). Trimming removed 4 bases at V and 4 bases at J, with 7 bases between. CDR3 length: 12 residues. CDR1 and CDR2 (germline): LNHNV, YYDKDF (reference sequence). The CDR3 is CATSKQGTEAFF. For the CDR3, the DNA is TGTGCCACCAGCAAACAGGGCACTGAAGCTTTCTTT.

The J gene is TRBJ2-7, the V gene TRBV11-2, with TRBD1 as a possible D gene (5 bases). The CDR3 runs 15 residues. CDR1 is SGHAT and CDR2 is FQNNGV in the germline V gene. Trimming removed 5 bases at V and 4 bases at J, with 18 bases between. CDR3 nucleotide sequence: TGTGCCAGCAGCCAGGGCCTGGGGTCGGCATACGAGCAGTACTTC. Its protein product is CASSQGLGSAYEQYF.

The chain has TRBV9 and TRBJ2-4; possibly TRBD1 for D (6 bases). V lost 0 bases, J lost 3 bases, and 7 bases lay in between. Germline CDR1 is SGDLS and CDR2 is YYNGEE. The CDR3 length is 14 residues. The CDR3 DNA is TGTGCCAGCAGCGTAGGGGACAACAAAAACATTCAGTACTTC. The encoded protein is CASSVGDNKNIQYF.

CDR3 region: CASSTAPRGGPGNTIYF. CDR3 nucleotide sequence: TGTGCCAGCTCAACAGCCCCTAGGGGAGGGCCTGGAAACACCATATATTTT. The chain has TRBV18 and TRBJ1-3, with a possible D match to TRBD1 (5 bases). V dropped 5 bases and J dropped 2 bases, with 19 bases sitting between them. Per the germline V gene, CDR1 is KGHSH and CDR2 is LQKENI. CDR3 size: 17 residues. The whole variable domain, remainder taken from reference TRBV18 and TRBJ1-3, is NAGVMQNPRHLVRRRGQEARLRCSPMKGHSHVYWYRQLPEEGLKFMVYLQKENIIDESGMPKERFSAEFPKEGPSILRIQQVVRGDSAAYFCASSTAPRGGPGNTIYFGEGSWLTVV.

This CDR3 is CASSFTGANEQFF. CDR3 coding DNA: TGCGCCAGCAGCTTTACAGGGGCCAATGAGCAGTTCTTC. This sequence joins TRBV5-1 and TRBJ2-1; 7 bases line up with TRBD1. The CDR3 length is 13 residues. Germline V CDR1 and CDR2: SGHRS, YFSETQ. V lost 2 bases to trimming and J lost 6 bases; unmatched junction nucleotides: 2.

The J gene is TRBJ2-7, the V gene TRBV5-1; 7 bases map to TRBD2. CDR1 and CDR2 from the germline V gene are SGHRS and YFSETQ. CDR3 size: 17 residues. The V gene end was trimmed by 4 bases and the J gene end by 0 bases; junction bases not matched to a gene: 13. The CDR3 here is CASSRQAGVGASYEQYF. CDR3 in DNA: TGCGCCAGCAGCAGGCAGGCGGGGGTTGGAGCCTCCTACGAGCAGTACTTC.

V and J are TRBV18 and TRBJ2-6, with 8 bases fitting TRBD1. Germline CDR1 KGHSH, CDR2 LQKENI. V was clipped by 3 bases and J by 3 bases; unmatched bases: 7. The CDR3 runs to 17 residues. The CDR3 DNA is TGTGCCAGCTCACCCCGCCAGGGGGCCGGTGGGGCCAACGTCCTGACTTTC. Residues: CASSPRQGAGGANVLTF.

The chain links TRBV6-5 to TRBJ2-3; D is perhaps TRBD1 (5 bases). There are 12 residues in the CDR3. CDR1 MNHEY and CDR2 SVGAGI come from the germline V gene. Trimming shortened V by 7 bases and J by 10 bases, and 15 bases separated the two germline ends. The CDR3 protein is CASTAPWGSQYF. The CDR3 DNA sequence: TGTGCCAGCACCGCCCCGTGGGGCTCGCAGTATTTT.

The CDR3 reads CASVRYMGQIHTISGNTIYF. Written as DNA, the CDR3 is TGTGCCAGCGTCCGTTATATGGGACAGATTCATACTATCTCTGGAAACACCATATATTTT. The V and J genes are TRBV21-1 and TRBJ1-3; the table assigns TRBD1, which was not confirmed against the DNA. TRBV21-1 is a recognized pseudogene. The CDR3 is 20 residues long.

V usage is TRBV4-1 and J usage is TRBJ2-7; 12 nucleotides agree with TRBD2. V shed 0 bases and J 4 bases; nucleotides not matched to a gene: 10. The CDR3 totals 18 residues. Per the germline V gene, CDR1 is MGHRA and CDR2 is YSYEKL. The CDR3 sequence is CASSQDRTSGGPGYEQYF. CDR3 coding DNA: TGCGCCAGCAGCCAAGATAGAACTAGCGGGGGGCCGGGGTACGAGCAGTACTTC.

V and J are TRBV5-1 and TRBJ1-4, with unresolved D. Deletions cut 5 bases from V and 3 bases from J, with 11 bases between. The CDR3 spans 14 residues. Germline CDR1 is SGHRS and CDR2 is YFSETQ. This CDR3 is CASRLGEANEKLFF. CDR3 DNA sequence: TGCGCCAGCAGGCTTGGGGAGGCTAATGAAAAACTGTTTTTT.

The chain uses TRBV19 and TRBJ1-4, with 7 bases matching TRBD1. The V gene end was trimmed by 7 bases and the J gene end by 6 bases; junction bases not matched to a gene: 8. Germline-derived CDR1 and CDR2 are LNHDA and SQIVND (reference sequence). CDR3 size: 14 residues. CDR3 sequence: CASTIRQGHEKLFF. The CDR3 DNA reads as TGTGCCAGTACCATTCGACAGGGTCATGAAAAACTGTTTTTT.

The gene calls are TRBV6-5 and TRBJ1-5; perhaps TRBD1 as D (6 bases). The V gene lost 3 bases and the J gene lost 3 bases, with 9 bases spanning the gap. The germline gives CDR1 MNHEY, CDR2 SVGAGI. The CDR3 totals 14 residues. CDR3 region: CASSYRGYNQPQHF. The DNA for the CDR3 is TGTGCCAGCAGTTATAGGGGGTACAATCAGCCCCAGCATTTT.

This sequence joins TRBV9 and TRBJ1-4; 7 positions match TRBD1. Germline V CDR1 and CDR2: SGDLS, YYNGEE. This CDR3 is 15 amino acids long. Trimming took 3 bases from V and 12 from J; bases not matched to a gene: 14. CDR3 loop: CASSATGQELEELFF. CDR3 DNA: TGTGCCAGCAGCGCGACTGGACAGGAGCTTGAGGAACTGTTTTTT.

This chain uses TRBV2 with TRBJ2-5; 9 positions match TRBD1. V gave up 8 bases and J gave up 4 bases; unmatched junction bases: 5. The CDR3 runs to 13 residues. Germline lookup yields CDR1 SNHLY and CDR2 FYNNEI. CDR3 nucleotide sequence: TGTGCCAGCGGGAGACAGGGGGGAGAGACCCAGTACTTC. Its translation: CASGRQGGETQYF.

The rearrangement links TRBV5-4 to TRBJ1-2; D gene unclear. This CDR3 is 15 amino acids long. V dropped 2 bases and J dropped 8 bases, with 19 bases sitting between them. Germline CDR1 and CDR2: SGHNT and YYREEE (reference sequence). The DNA of the CDR3 is TGTGCCAGCAGCTTATCCGGGTCAGCGGCAAGGGGCTACACCTTC. Amino acid sequence: CASSLSGSAARGYTF.

The V gene is TRBV13, the J gene TRBJ2-7; 11 positions agree with TRBD2. Germline V gene lookup returns CDR1 PRHDT and CDR2 FYEKMQ (reference sequence). The CDR3 runs to 15 residues. The V segment lost 5 bases and the J segment 2 bases; nucleotides outside the gene matches: 5. The DNA of the CDR3 is TGTGCCAGCAGCAATCTAGCGGGGGGAGCCTACGAGCAGTACTTC. This codes for CASSNLAGGAYEQYF.

This clone was seen only a few times. The chain employs TRBV5-7 and TRBJ2-7; possibly TRBD2 for D (6 bases). TRBV5-7 is annotated as an ORF whose role is uncertain. V was cut by 10 bases and J by 2 bases, with 16 bases left in between. This CDR3 has 13 amino acids. The CDR3 nucleotides are TGTGCCGAGGGCGGGGACTCACCCTACGAGCAGTACTTC. Protein product: CAEGGDSPYEQYF.

The V gene is TRBV19, the J gene TRBJ1-1; D gene uncertain. This CDR3 has 13 residues. V was shortened by 3 bases and J by 0 bases, with 5 bases between the two germline ends. CDR1 and CDR2 from the germline V gene are LNHDA and SQIVND (reference sequence). The CDR3 DNA reads TGTGCCAGTAGTATTCAGGTGAACACTGAAGCTTTCTTT. The encoded protein is CASSIQVNTEAFF.

V gene TRBV13 combines with J gene TRBJ2-5; a possible D gene is TRBD1 (6 bases). Germline V CDR1 and CDR2: PRHDT, FYEKMQ (reference sequence). The CDR3 is 13 residues long. V shed 5 bases and J shed 5 bases, with 12 bases lying between them. The CDR3 loop is CASSLRRGETQYF. The DNA of the CDR3 is TGTGCCAGCAGCCTTCGAAGGGGGGAGACCCAGTACTTC.

The rearrangement joins TRBV12-5 to TRBJ2-1; no definite D call. CDR1 is LGHNT and CDR2 is FRNRAP in the germline V gene. V lost 6 bases, J lost 6 bases, and 12 bases lay in between. The CDR3 has 13 amino acids. CDR3 bases: TGTGCTAGTGGGATGACTTCGCGCAATGAGCAGTTCTTC. Translation: CASGMTSRNEQFF.

The V gene is TRBV28, the J gene TRBJ2-4; the match to TRBD1 covers 7 bases. The CDR3 length is 13 residues. Germline CDR1 MDHEN, CDR2 SYDVKM. V trimming: 3 bases; J trimming: 10 bases; junction bases outside the gene matches: 6. The CDR3 DNA reads as TGTGCCAGCAGTTTGCCGACAGGGAAGATTCAGTACTTC. Amino acids: CASSLPTGKIQYF.

The chain combines TRBV19 with TRBJ2-1, with 7 bases that match TRBD2. Trimming took 3 bases from V and 0 from J; bases not matched to a gene: 5. Germline loops: CDR1 LNHDA, CDR2 SQIVND (reference sequence). This CDR3 has 16 amino acids. CDR3 loop: CASSMWAGVSYNEQFF. Written as DNA, the CDR3 is TGTGCCAGTAGTATGTGGGCGGGGGTCTCCTACAATGAGCAGTTCTTC.

The gene calls are TRBV7-2 and TRBJ1-5; weak D call: TRBD1 (5 bases). The CDR3 spans 14 residues. Germline CDR1 reads SGHTA; CDR2 reads FQGNSA. V shed 5 bases and J shed 2 bases, with 10 bases lying between them. The CDR3 spells CASSQGQGNQPQHF. In DNA, the CDR3 is TGTGCCAGCAGCCAAGGACAAGGCAATCAGCCCCAGCATTTT.

The rearrangement links TRBV18 to TRBJ2-7, with D unclear. Per the germline V gene, CDR1 is KGHSH and CDR2 is LQKENI. The CDR3 extends over 12 amino acids. Trimming removed 2 bases at V and 5 bases at J, with 7 bases between. CDR3 region: CASSPFLHEQYF. For the CDR3, the DNA is TGTGCCAGCTCACCATTTCTCCACGAGCAGTACTTC.

This sequence joins TRBV7-8 and TRBJ1-4; D gene ambiguous. Germline values: CDR1 SGHVS, CDR2 FQNEAQ. Trimming cost V 1 base and J 6 bases, with 15 bases left between them. This CDR3 has 16 amino acids. In nucleotides, the CDR3 is TGTGCCAGCAGCTTAGAAAGCGGGGTTGGGCATGAAAAACTGTTTTTT. Amino acid sequence: CASSLESGVGHEKLFF.

V gene TRBV20-1 combines with J gene TRBJ2-5; a possible D gene is TRBD2 (6 bases). Looked up from germline, CDR1 is DFQATT and CDR2 is SNEGSKA (reference sequence). Trimming removed 7 bases at V and 4 bases at J, with 10 bases between. The CDR3 length is 11 residues. Here the CDR3 reads CSVGSRETQYF. CDR3 in DNA: TGCAGTGTCGGGAGCAGAGAGACCCAGTACTTC.